This section outlines one T cell receptor beta chain sequence together with its context. Its recognized antigen is unknown. Within one base of it there is no much larger clone, and no base qualities were kept. Libraries were built with 5' RACE. Sequencing was performed on an Illumina HiSeq 2500. A second 7 to 11 cycle PCR used a sample-barcoded 5' primer and a J-beta primer mix. A unique molecular identifier was introduced onto each TCR beta cDNA molecule by a template-switch 5' adaptor carrying 12 random nucleotides. Each sample yielded at least 2.5 million CDR3-containing paired-end reads. The Mint cDNA synthesis kit, primed by a TRBC-specific oligonucleotide, was used to synthesize first-strand cDNA from all RNA. Following uracil-DNA glycosylase treatment, all cDNA underwent a first 18-cycle PCR with the universal primers M1SS and BC2_uni_R. Under the source paper's analysis protocol: Each sample was normalized by randomly selecting 1 million high-quality reads, each carrying a distinct molecular identifier. Instead of being binned into consensus sequences, reads that shared molecular identifiers were thrown out. CDR3 identification, clonotype clustering and error correction used MiTCR with a Q25 quality threshold and the strictest error-elimination algorithm. A nonparametric unseen species model using Euler transformation provided a lower-bound estimate of total TCR beta diversity. TCRdb reprocessing: public reads trimmed at Q25 with fastp, clones called with MiXCR, in-frame beta chains kept. Duplicate CDR3 protein sequences are folded into a single record with the most common DNA and genes. In this record, the V and J calls reflect TCRdb's handling and not the investigators' own analysis. Across this sample there are 1 million to 1.2 million distinct CDR3 sequences, with approximately 38% seen only once. The top ten hold about an eighth of the sample.

This entry is derived from a study of blood T cells in healthy people across ages (dated by TCRdb to the mid-2010s). Broadly, across the study: In model experiments, template switching captured roughly one uniquely barcoded TCR beta cDNA molecule for every two T cells. The study measured age-related changes in TCR beta repertoire diversity using deep sequencing normalized with unique cDNA molecular identifiers. Donors were grouped into four age groups: young (average roughly 15 years), middle-aged (about 40), aged (approximately 58) and long-lived (around 80). To avoid experimental bias, donors of different ages were spread randomly across the sequencing lanes. Two additional independent replicas of 1 million unique cDNA reads from the same blood draw were analyzed for two donors (one aged 18 to 30 and one aged 80 or older). The research as a whole found: The percentage of naive T cells measured by flow cytometry correlated strongly with observed TCR beta diversity. The long-lived group showed more naive CD4+ T cells, fewer expanded clones and increased TCR diversity than the aged group, suggesting age selection. The CMV infection status of donors was not known, potentially confounding age-related changes in expanded clonotypes. Observed TCR beta diversity per million T cells fell roughly linearly with age, and a significant reduction was already apparent by age approximately 41. Since profiling was done on bulk unsorted PBMCs, naive and antigen-experienced compartments could not be conclusively compared. Estimates of total diversity based on one million sequenced T cells were considered lower bounds and underestimates.

CDR1 and CDR2, looked up from the germline V gene, are SQVTM and ANQGSEA. V gives up 4 bases and J gives up 1 base, and the segment between their germline ends measures 4 bases. Taken from cysteine to phenylalanine, the CDR3 has 12 residues. The sequence is cut down to CDR3 DNA, 36 bases in frame from base 1. Systemically healthy Caucasian individuals from Russia, some 40 in total and aged 6 to 90 years, were included as donors. Each donor gave ten milliliters of peripheral blood, collected into EDTA-treated Vacutainer tubes. Ficoll-Paque density-gradient centrifugation was used to isolate PBMCs, with at least 7 million obtained per sample. Trizol reagent was used to extract total RNA from the PBMCs, yielding at least 6 micrograms per sample. Naive CD45RAhigh/CD27high T cell percentages were measured by flow cytometry on a PBMC aliquot from every donor.

This TCR was recovered from a man aged 18 to 30 in good health. The sequenced material came from blood. The sequence joins TRBV29-1 to TRBJ2-2, with the D gene uncertain. The DNA reads as follows: TGCAGCGTTGTCGGGAACACCGGGGAGCTGTTTTTT. It encodes CSVVGNTGELFF.